The present T cell receptor (beta chain) was sequenced within a study of T cells expressing NK-cell markers. With the 5' RACE reads reprocessed, TCRdb shows one record per CDR3 protein and no DNA. This sample's table reports 250,000 to 300,000 distinct CDR3 sequences. The CDR3 contains 12 residues. Germline V CDR1 and CDR2: DFQATT, SNEGSKA (reference sequence). The sequenced sample consisted of blood T cells: a sorted CD56 or NKG2C T cell subset, CD4+ or CD8+ T cells, or bulk PBMC T cells (not recorded which). The J gene is TRBJ1-3, the V gene TRBV20-1. The receptor's source is a woman between 18 and 70 years old in good health. This CDR3 reads CSVRKTGNTIYF.